One and the same sample provided the 18 T cell receptor beta chains below, sequenced in a study of T-cell memory formation after mild COVID-19. TCRdb re-called the 5' RACE reads through MiXCR, storing one row per CDR3 protein. The sample records fewer than 140,000 distinct CDR3 sequences, around 11% being singletons. The sample consisted of PBMCs or a T cell subset sorted from them (not recorded which). Source of these receptors: an adult woman who had mild COVID-19 (a few samples of this study predate the infection). Cell type and time point are not known.

The chain uses TRBV20-1 and TRBJ1-2; D is unclear. Germline V lookup: CDR1 DFQATT, CDR2 SNEGSKA (reference sequence). Between the trimmed V and J ends, which lost 0 bases and 0 bases, there was a span of 11 bases. The CDR3 extends over 15 amino acids. The CDR3 sequence is CSARDDRVTNYGYTF. In nucleotides, the CDR3 is TGCAGTGCTAGAGACGATAGGGTTACTAACTATGGCTACACCTTC.

This chain joins TRBV20-1 and TRBJ1-2; the D gene is possibly TRBD1 (5 bases). Trimming took 3 bases from V and 10 from J, leaving 18 bases between them. The germline CDR1 and CDR2 sequences are DFQATT and SNEGSKA (reference sequence). This CDR3 is built from 13 residues. The CDR3 bases are TGCAGTGCTAGGGTTCGGGACGCGTCCCACTACACCTTC. Encoded protein: CSARVRDASHYTF.

Only a few counts were recorded for this clonotype. The CDR3 reads CASSQWTSGGSEQFF. In nucleotides, the CDR3 is TGTGCCAGCAGCCAATGGACTAGCGGGGGGTCTGAGCAGTTCTTC. The gene calls are TRBV3-1 and TRBJ2-1; 14 bases fit TRBD2. The CDR3 totals 15 residues. Looked up from germline, CDR1 is LGHDT and CDR2 is YNNKEL (reference sequence). J was trimmed by 9 bases and V by 2 bases; bases with no gene match: 3.

In this sample, this clonotype turned up a few times. The chain has TRBV6-5 and TRBJ1-2, with D possibly matching TRBD1 (6 bases). This CDR3 region has 11 residues. The germline gives CDR1 MNHEY, CDR2 SVGAGI. The V end lost 5 bases, the J end lost 10 bases, and 11 bases lay between the germline ends. CDR3 residues: CASSPGVFYTF. Here the CDR3 DNA reads TGTGCCAGCAGTCCAGGGGTCTTCTACACCTTC.

The chain links TRBV6-5 to TRBJ1-1, with D perhaps matching TRBD1 (5 bases). Germline lookup yields CDR1 MNHEY and CDR2 SVGAGI. This CDR3 is 14 amino acids long. V lost 7 bases to trimming and J lost 1 base, with 13 bases between them. The CDR3 loop reads CASTLPGGNTEAFF. DNA of the CDR3: TGTGCCAGCACCCTTCCCGGGGGGAACACTGAAGCTTTCTTT.

This clonotype was picked up a small number of times. The gene calls are TRBV4-2 and TRBJ2-1; 15 nucleotides line up with TRBD2. CDR1 and CDR2 from the germline V gene are LGHNA and YNFKEQ. V was clipped by 4 bases and J by 4 bases; unmatched bases: 8. The length of the CDR3 is 18 residues. CDR3 in DNA: TGTGCCAGCAGCCGCGGACTAGCGGGAGGGACAGGATACAATGAGCAGTTCTTC. This gives the protein CASSRGLAGGTGYNEQFF.

The gene calls are TRBV7-9 and TRBJ2-3; D is perhaps TRBD1 (6 bases). V was pared by 0 bases and J by 3 bases, with 7 bases between. Germline CDR1 reads SEHNR; CDR2 reads FQNEAQ (reference sequence). The CDR3 length is 14 residues. The CDR3 DNA is TGTGCCAGCAGCTTAGCTACAGGGACAGATACGCAGTATTTT. Translation: CASSLATGTDTQYF. Complete variable domain (other parts from reference TRBV7-9 and TRBJ2-3): DTGVSQNPRHKITKRGQNVTFRCDPISEHNRLYWYRQTLGQGPEFLTYFQNEAQLEKSRLLSDRFSAERPKGSFSTLEIQRTEQGDSAMYLCASSLATGTDTQYFGPGTRLTVL.

V gene TRBV4-1 combines with J gene TRBJ2-7; 7 positions agree with TRBD1. The germline V gene has CDR1 MGHRA and CDR2 YSYEKL. This CDR3 spans 14 amino acids. V lost 3 bases to trimming and J lost 3 bases; unmatched junction nucleotides: 5. Written as DNA, the CDR3 is TGCGCCAGCAGCCAGGGCCAGGGGGACTACGAGCAGTACTTC. Its protein is CASSQGQGDYEQYF.

This clonotype was recorded at least ten times. J is TRBJ2-7 and V is TRBV12-3 or TRBV12-4, with TRBD2 as a possible D gene (6 bases). Between the trimmed V and J ends, which lost 3 bases and 2 bases, there was a span of 8 bases. This CDR3 spans 13 amino acids. Here the CDR3 DNA reads TGTGCCAGCAGTTTTGGAGGGCCCTACGAGCAGTACTTC. This gives the protein CASSFGGPYEQYF.

This sequence joins TRBV12-3 or TRBV12-4 and TRBJ2-7, with D possibly called TRBD1 or TRBD2 (5 bases each). V gave up 6 bases and J gave up 5 bases, with 14 bases separating them. This CDR3 comprises 13 residues. DNA of the CDR3: TGTGCCAGCAGCCCTGGGGGTCCCGACGAGCAGTACTTC. This codes for CASSPGGPDEQYF.

The table lists this clonotype with a few counts. The chain combines TRBV20-1 with TRBJ2-1, with a tentative D call TRBD2 (5 bases). This CDR3 has 15 amino acids. The V gene lost 0 bases and the J gene lost 9 bases, with 18 bases spanning the gap. The germline V gene encodes CDR1 DFQATT and CDR2 SNEGSKA (reference sequence). The CDR3 DNA is TGCAGTGCTAGAGATACTACCCCGGGGTCAGGTGAGCAGTTCTTC. Its protein is CSARDTTPGSGEQFF.

This clonotype came up a few times. The chain has TRBV30 and TRBJ1-3; 7 bases match TRBD1. The CDR3 is made up of 15 amino acids. V was clipped by 1 base and J by 2 bases; unmatched bases: 5. The germline V gene has CDR1 GTSNPN and CDR2 SVGIG (reference sequence). CDR3 DNA sequence: TGTGCCTGGAGTGCCGGGACAGTGGCTGGAAACACCATATATTTT. Translation: CAWSAGTVAGNTIYF.

This clonotype was observed at least ten times. This chain joins TRBV12-3 or TRBV12-4 and TRBJ2-1, with unresolved D. Between the trimmed V and J ends, which lost 5 bases and 6 bases, there was a span of 11 bases. The CDR3 runs to 13 residues. CDR3 nucleotides: TGTGCCAGCAGTCTGGGATCAAGCAATGAGCAGTTCTTC. Protein: CASSLGSSNEQFF.

This clonotype was seen repeatedly, ten times or more. The chain combines TRBV24-1 with TRBJ2-5, with 8 bases matching TRBD1. The ends lost 4 bases at V and 5 bases at J; junction bases unmatched: 11. The CDR3 covers 16 residues. CDR1 is KGHDR and CDR2 is SFDVKD in the germline V gene. CDR3 amino acids: CATSDPWTGSAETQYF. The CDR3 DNA sequence: TGTGCCACCAGTGACCCTTGGACAGGGTCGGCGGAGACCCAGTACTTC.

In its sample, this clonotype was seen a few times. The chain joins TRBV3-1 to TRBJ2-1; the match to TRBD2 covers 10 bases. V trimming: 1 base; J trimming: 14 bases; junction bases outside the gene matches: 11. This CDR3 is built from 15 residues. Germline V gives CDR1 LGHDT, CDR2 YNNKEL (reference sequence). In nucleotides, the CDR3 is TGTGCCAGCAGCCAAGGGGCTAGCGGGAGCGAGAGGGAGTTCTTC. It translates to CASSQGASGSEREFF.

The gene calls are TRBV2 and TRBJ2-7, with 9 nucleotides matching TRBD1. Germline V gene lookup returns CDR1 SNHLY and CDR2 FYNNEI. The V and J ends lost 7 bases and 1 base, in that order; junction bases with no gene match: 5. This CDR3 region has 14 residues. CDR3 loop: CASIGTGRSYEQYF. The CDR3 DNA is TGTGCCAGCATCGGGACAGGGAGATCCTACGAGCAGTACTTC.

The chain carries TRBV2 and TRBJ1-2; 7 positions agree with TRBD1. The CDR3 loop spans 13 amino acids. From germline, CDR1 is SNHLY and CDR2 FYNNEI. J lost 6 bases, V lost 6 bases, and 7 bases had no gene match. For the CDR3, the DNA is TGTGCCAGCAGAAAGACAGGGTTAGATGGCTACACCTTC. This gives the protein CASRKTGLDGYTF.

This clonotype was observed a handful of times. This chain uses TRBV7-9 with TRBJ2-7; D uncertain. The CDR3 has 15 residues. Trimming cost V 2 bases and J 0 bases, with 11 bases left between them. CDR1 SEHNR and CDR2 FQNEAQ come from the germline V gene (reference sequence). DNA of the CDR3: TGTGCCAGCAGCTTAATCGTTGACCACTCCTACGAGCAGTACTTC. Translated, it gives CASSLIVDHSYEQYF.